The 24 T cell receptor beta chains listed next were all sequenced from one sample in a study of cytomegalovirus exposure and HLA in healthy donors. 60 Vbeta and 13 Jbeta primers were used in PCR. The table came from immunoSEQ multiplex PCR; TCRdb's copy has only in-frame clones and leaves some out. This sample carries 80,000 to 130,000 clones, around 84% of them seen once, and the ten largest clones take more than 0.95%. Input material: PBMCs. The source of these receptors is a woman under 30 in good health and CMV-seronegative.

The chain carries TRBV27 and TRBJ2-2, with unresolved D. The CDR3 length is 12 residues. CDR1 is MNHEY and CDR2 is SMNVEV in the germline V gene (reference sequence). V was shortened by 5 bases and J by 6 bases, with 7 bases between the two germline ends. The CDR3 DNA follows: TGTGCCAGCAGTCCCTCGTCCGGGGAGCTGTTTTTT. As protein: CASSPSSGELFF.

This clone has more than one count but fewer than ten. This chain joins TRBV5-8 and TRBJ1-1, with D perhaps TRBD1 (6 bases). Germline V gene lookup returns CDR1 SGHTS and CDR2 YDEGEE. The CDR3 is made up of 15 amino acids. Trimming removed 3 bases from V and 11 bases from J, with 23 bases in between. CDR3 DNA: TGTGCCAGCAGCTGGAGCAGGGGTCGTCCAGACAGTGCTTTCTTT. Its translation: CASSWSRGRPDSAFF.

This chain uses TRBV5-4 with TRBJ1-2; D is ambiguous. The CDR3 consists of 15 residues. Deletions cut 4 bases from V and 0 bases from J, with 13 bases between. The germline V gene has CDR1 SGHNT and CDR2 YYREEE (reference sequence). The CDR3 nucleotides read TGTGCCAGCAGCCCTCGGGTCTTCCCTAACTATGGCTACACCTTC. Translation: CASSPRVFPNYGYTF.

The V call is TRBV25-1, the J call TRBJ1-5; no clear D. The CDR3 extends over 13 amino acids. Per the germline V gene, CDR1 is MGHDK and CDR2 is SYGVNS. Trimming pared 4 bases from V and 5 bases from J, leaving 9 bases between. The CDR3 reads CASSGGRDQPQHF. The CDR3, as DNA: TGTGCCAGCAGTGGAGGCCGGGATCAGCCCCAGCATTTT.

The chain couples TRBV10-3 to TRBJ1-1; D unresolved. The CDR3 runs to 15 residues. The germline V gene has CDR1 ENHRY and CDR2 SYGVKD. The V and J ends lost 6 bases and 2 bases respectively, with 16 bases between them. The DNA for the CDR3 is TGTGCCATCAGGAAGCAAGGAGGACCAAACACTGAAGCTTTCTTT. This translates into CAIRKQGGPNTEAFF.

The chain is built from TRBV5-6 and TRBJ2-2; perhaps TRBD2 as D (5 bases). Trimming pared 4 bases from V and 5 bases from J, leaving 18 bases between. The CDR3 sequence is 16 residues long. Germline lookup yields CDR1 SGHDT and CDR2 YYEEEE. The CDR3 region has the DNA TGTGCCAGCAGCCCCCCCCCTCTACTAGTTACCGGGGAGCTGTTTTTT. Its protein product is CASSPPPLLVTGELFF.

This chain links TRBV9 with TRBJ2-7, with D possibly being TRBD1 (6 bases). Between the trimmed V and J ends, which lost 4 bases and 4 bases, there was a span of 18 bases. This CDR3 spans 15 amino acids. The germline V gene has CDR1 SGDLS and CDR2 YYNGEE. Here the CDR3 DNA reads TGTGCCAGCAGCCCCCGGGACACGAGGATATACGAGCAGTACTTC. Translation: CASSPRDTRIYEQYF.

The chain employs TRBV15 and TRBJ1-4; unclear D gene. Germline V lookup: CDR1 LNHNV, CDR2 YYDKDF (reference sequence). The CDR3 sequence is 18 residues long. With 2 bases removed from V and 8 bases from J, the gap between germline ends came to 24 bases. This CDR3 reads CATSRTSNTGSRWEKLFF. CDR3 coding DNA: TGTGCCACCAGCAGAACCAGTAACACGGGATCTAGGTGGGAAAAACTGTTTTTT. Filled out from reference TRBV15 and TRBJ1-4, the complete variable domain reads DAMVIQNPRYQVTQFGKPVTLSCSQTLNHNVMYWYQQKSSQAPKLLFHYYDKDFNNEADTPDNFQSRRPNTSFCFLDIRSPGLGDTAMYLCATSRTSNTGSRWEKLFFGSGTQLSVL.

The chain is built from TRBV30 and TRBJ2-7, with 9 bases that match TRBD1. The CDR3 consists of 15 residues. Germline lookup yields CDR1 GTSNPN and CDR2 SVGIG (reference sequence). The ends lost 4 bases at V and 1 base at J; junction bases unmatched: 8. The chain's CDR3 is CAWNKGTGRSYEQYF. CDR3 in DNA: TGTGCCTGGAACAAGGGGACAGGGAGATCCTACGAGCAGTACTTC.

The chain employs TRBV19 and TRBJ2-3, with 9 bases lining up with TRBD1. Per the germline V gene, CDR1 is LNHDA and CDR2 is SQIVND (reference sequence). V lost 6 bases, J lost 3 bases, and 7 bases stayed unmatched. The CDR3 has 15 residues. For the CDR3, the DNA is TGTGCCAGTAGACCGGGACAGGGCCGGACAGATACGCAGTATTTT. Protein sequence: CASRPGQGRTDTQYF.

The chain couples TRBV5-8 to TRBJ2-1; 7 bases are a match to TRBD1. V trimming: 4 bases; J trimming: 6 bases; junction bases outside the gene matches: 10. The CDR3 spans 15 residues. Germline CDR1 SGHTS, CDR2 YDEGEE. CDR3 sequence reads: CASSLMTGPGNEQFF. The CDR3 DNA is TGTGCCAGCAGCCTGATGACAGGGCCGGGCAATGAGCAGTTCTTC.

The chain joins TRBV4-3 to TRBJ1-2, with 7 positions matching TRBD1. The CDR3 sequence is 14 residues long. The germline CDR1 and CDR2 sequences are LGHNA and YSLEER. Trimming at V came to 4 bases and at J to 3 bases, leaving 5 bases not matched to a gene. For the CDR3, the DNA is TGCGCCAGCAGCCTACAGGGGAGTGACTATGGCTACACCTTC. The encoded protein is CASSLQGSDYGYTF.

There are a few counts of this clone. The chain employs TRBV5-5 and TRBJ1-5, with 9 positions matching TRBD1. Germline V gives CDR1 SGHKS, CDR2 YYEKEE (reference sequence). This CDR3 has 14 residues. V lost 4 bases and J lost 6; bases outside the gene matches: 5. The CDR3 DNA sequence: TGTGCCAGCAGCGGAGGACAGGGGACTCAGCCCCAGCATTTT. Its protein is CASSGGQGTQPQHF.

The rearrangement uses TRBV2 and TRBJ2-3; TRBD2 might be the D (6 bases). This CDR3 comprises 14 residues. V shed 2 bases and J shed 1 base, with 7 bases lying between them. Germline CDR1 reads SNHLY; CDR2 reads FYNNEI. The CDR3 reads CASSETGGTDTQYF. In nucleotides, the CDR3 is TGTGCCAGCAGTGAAACGGGGGGCACAGATACGCAGTATTTT.

The chain couples TRBV7-9 to TRBJ2-7, with 10 bases fitting TRBD2. CDR3 length: 15 residues. Trimming took 4 bases from V and 4 from J; bases not matched to a gene: 7. CDR1 and CDR2 from the germline V gene are SEHNR and FQNEAQ (reference sequence). The CDR3 region has the DNA TGTGCCAGCAGCTACCGAGCGGGAGGGGGATACGAGCAGTACTTC. It specifies CASSYRAGGGYEQYF.

This sequence joins TRBV19 and TRBJ1-1; 8 bases fit TRBD1. The V gene's germline CDR1 is LNHDA and CDR2 SQIVND (reference sequence). The V segment lost 0 bases and the J segment 2 bases; nucleotides outside the gene matches: 8. This CDR3 has 17 amino acids. The chain's CDR3 is CASSIDRLGTGNTEAFF. CDR3 DNA: TGTGCCAGTAGTATAGATCGCCTAGGGACAGGAAACACTGAAGCTTTCTTT.

The genes are TRBV9 and TRBJ1-1; 7 bases line up with TRBD1. Trimming removed 3 bases from V and 6 bases from J; junction bases left unmatched: 17. This CDR3 is built from 17 residues. CDR1 is SGDLS, CDR2 YYNGEE, per germline. The CDR3 coding sequence is TGTGCCAGCAGCGAGAGAAAAACGACAGGGTATGGTGCTGAAGCTTTCTTT. Translating it yields CASSERKTTGYGAEAFF.

The V gene is TRBV7-2, the J gene TRBJ1-3; 7 nucleotides line up with TRBD1. The CDR3 contains 18 residues. V lost 6 bases, J lost 0 bases, and 14 bases stayed unmatched. Per the germline V gene, CDR1 is SGHTA and CDR2 is FQGNSA. The CDR3 DNA follows: TGTGCCAGCAGTTATACTATCGGGACAGAGAGCTCTGGAAACACCATATATTTT. It codes for CASSYTIGTESSGNTIYF. Variable domain in full (rest from reference TRBV7-2 and TRBJ1-3): GAGVSQSPSNKVTEKGKDVELRCDPISGHTALYWYRQSLGQGLEFLIYFQGNSAPDKSGLPSDRFSAERTGGSVSTLTIQRTQQEDSAVYLCASSYTIGTESSGNTIYFGEGSWLTVV.

The rearrangement uses TRBV13 and TRBJ2-1; unclear D gene. This CDR3 is built from 15 residues. CDR1 and CDR2 (germline): PRHDT, FYEKMQ (reference sequence). Deletions cut 0 bases from V and 5 bases from J, with 11 bases between. This CDR3 reads CASSLGGPRHNEQFF. CDR3 coding DNA: TGTGCCAGCAGCTTAGGCGGTCCTAGACACAATGAGCAGTTCTTC.

This chain's CDR3 is CAWSVGSTDTQYF. Written as DNA, the CDR3 is TGTGCCTGGTCCGTGGGCAGCACAGATACGCAGTATTTT. The chain links TRBV30 to TRBJ2-3; D unclear. V lost 5 bases, J lost 0 bases, and 9 bases lay in between. Germline values: CDR1 GTSNPN, CDR2 SVGIG (reference sequence). The CDR3 contains 13 residues.

The V call is TRBV5-1, the J call TRBJ2-1, with TRBD2 identical over 16 bases. The CDR3 has 14 residues. Trimming cost V 5 bases and J 8 bases; bases outside gene matches: 1. In germline, CDR1 is SGHRS, CDR2 YFSETQ. The CDR3 loop is CASRGLAGGDEQFF. In nucleotides, the CDR3 is TGCGCCAGCAGGGGACTAGCGGGAGGGGATGAGCAGTTCTTC.

This chain uses TRBV28 with TRBJ2-7; 9 nucleotides line up with TRBD1. CDR1 MDHEN and CDR2 SYDVKM come from the germline V gene. The V segment lost 5 bases and the J segment 6 bases; nucleotides outside the gene matches: 14. There are 16 residues in the CDR3. DNA of the CDR3: TGTGCCAGCAGTCTCTCCCCCGGGACAGGGAGAGGCGAGCAGTACTTC. It specifies CASSLSPGTGRGEQYF.

The chain uses TRBV2 and TRBJ2-1; D is perhaps TRBD2 (5 bases). The CDR3 runs 14 residues. Deletions cut 3 bases from V and 5 bases from J, with 11 bases between. Per the germline V gene, CDR1 is SNHLY and CDR2 is FYNNEI. As DNA, the CDR3 is TGTGCCAGCAGTGACAGGAGCGGCAACAATGAGCAGTTCTTC. It translates to CASSDRSGNNEQFF.

V and J are TRBV11-2 and TRBJ2-1, with TRBD1 as a possible D gene (5 bases). The V end was cut by 0 bases, the J end by 5 bases, with 20 bases between. Germline V CDR1 and CDR2: SGHAT, FQNNGV. The CDR3 totals 18 residues. DNA for the CDR3: TGTGCCAGCAGCTTAGACGACGTGTGGGGCCTTACCGACAATGAGCAGTTCTTC. Its translation is CASSLDDVWGLTDNEQFF.